This T cell receptor (beta chain) was retrieved from a study of control samples from healthy donors and cancer patients. This CDR3 comprises 13 residues. Germline CDR1 reads SGHAT; CDR2 reads FQNNGV. Between the trimmed V and J ends, which lost 0 bases and 4 bases, there was a span of 4 bases. The data were produced by immunoSEQ multiplex PCR, yet TCRdb's version contains in-frame clones alone and is incomplete. The data contain about 120,000 clones, 80% to 90% of them singletons. The specimen was blood. The sequence was obtained from a man aged 25-45 years in good health. V is TRBV11-2 and J is TRBJ1-3; the D is unclear. In nucleotides, the CDR3 is TGTGCCAGCAGCTTAGAGGGGGGAAACACCATATATTTT. Protein: CASSLEGGNTIYF.